This TCR beta chain was observed in a study of OX40 agonist ivuxolimab in advanced cancers. Germline-derived CDR1 and CDR2 are ENHRY and SYGVKD. CDR3 size: 15 residues. V gave up 2 bases and J gave up 8 bases, with 17 bases separating them. Assay used: immunoSEQ multiplex PCR; TCRdb lists only in-frame clones, some missing. The sample comprises 100,000 or so clones, approximately 84% of which are singletons, and around 5.5% rests with the top ten. This sequence joins TRBV10-3 and TRBJ2-3; D remains ambiguous. The TCR comes from an adult with an advanced solid tumor such as melanoma, head and neck, liver or kidney cancer. This material consisted of CD4+ or CD8+ T cells sorted from blood, taken in a trial of the OX40 agonist ivuxolimab. The CDR3 protein is CAISEEANSRSTQYF. In DNA form, the CDR3 reads TGTGCCATCAGTGAGGAGGCTAACAGCCGATCTACGCAGTATTTT.